The 11 T cell receptor beta chains below were found in one sample sequenced in a study of T cells in Graves' hyperthyroidism and ophthalmopathy (dated by TCRdb to between 2018 and 2021). Libraries were constructed by multiplex PCR. The sequencer was an Illumina HiSeq 2000. TCR beta CDR3 regions were amplified from RNA transcripts. The first round of RT-PCR for the TCR CDR3 was performed with the HTBI primer set and the Qiagen OneStep RT-PCR kit. The raw public data were reprocessed by TCRdb itself: fastp quality trimming at Q25, MiXCR clonotype calling, in-frame beta chains only. Each entry merges the rows of one CDR3 protein and shows their most common DNA and genes. This sample holds hundreds of thousands of distinct CDR3 sequences; roughly 14% were observed only once. 5.8% of the sample belongs to the ten largest clones. Sequencing was done on a sample of blood. These receptor sequences come from a woman in her 30s with Graves' hyperthyroidism that later progressed to Graves' ophthalmopathy.

This clonotype was seen at least ten times. The rearrangement links TRBV19 to TRBJ2-5; D unresolved. V was clipped by 1 base and J by 3 bases, with 3 bases between them. Germline CDR1 is LNHDA and CDR2 is SQIVND (reference sequence). The CDR3 length is 12 residues. This chain's CDR3 is CASSIGEETQYF. CDR3 DNA: TGTGCCAGTAGTATAGGCGAAGAGACCCAGTACTTC.

The V gene is TRBV7-9, the J gene TRBJ2-2; possible D gene TRBD2, 5 bases. In germline, CDR1 is SEHNR, CDR2 FQNEAQ (reference sequence). This CDR3 has 14 amino acids. V lost 4 bases and J lost 5, with 11 bases in between. CDR3 sequence reads: CASSSYSGTGELFF. In nucleotides, the CDR3 is TGTGCCAGCAGCTCCTACTCGGGGACCGGGGAGCTGTTTTTT.

Many counts were recorded for this clonotype. V is TRBV19 and J is TRBJ2-7; weak D call: TRBD1 (6 bases). CDR3 size: 15 residues. V was trimmed by 3 bases and J by 1 base, leaving 13 bases between them. Germline V gene lookup returns CDR1 LNHDA and CDR2 SQIVND (reference sequence). The CDR3, as DNA: TGTGCCAGTAGTATGACAGGACGGAGGTCCTACGAGCAGTACTTC. This sequence encodes CASSMTGRRSYEQYF.

In this sample, this clonotype turned up many times. V usage is TRBV3-1 and J usage is TRBJ2-7; 8 bases match TRBD2. The CDR3 contains 14 residues. Germline assignment: CDR1 LGHDT and CDR2 YNNKEL (reference sequence). The V gene end was trimmed by 4 bases and the J gene end by 3 bases; junction bases not matched to a gene: 5. The CDR3 coding sequence is TGTGCCAGCAGCCTCGGACTAGCACTCTACGAGCAGTACTTC. It codes for CASSLGLALYEQYF.

This clonotype was picked up many times. This rearrangement joins TRBV12-3 or TRBV12-4 to TRBJ2-3, with a weak D call TRBD2 (6 bases). V was cut by 4 bases and J by 5 bases, with 13 bases left in between. This CDR3 comprises 14 residues. This chain's CDR3 is CASSSQTRQDTQYF. CDR3 sequence (DNA): TGTGCCAGCAGTTCCCAGACTAGACAAGATACGCAGTATTTT.

At least ten counts were recorded for this clonotype. The V gene is TRBV10-3, the J gene TRBJ2-1; weak D call: TRBD1 (5 bases). The germline CDR1 and CDR2 sequences are ENHRY and SYGVKD. CDR3 length: 13 amino acids. Trimming left V 4 bases short and J 7 bases short, with 11 bases between. Here the CDR3 DNA reads TGTGCCATCAGTGGTCCCAGGGCGAATGAGCAGTTCTTC. Protein product: CAISGPRANEQFF.

This chain links TRBV18 with TRBJ2-1; 8 bases fit TRBD1. CDR3 length equals 15 residues. After removal of 3 bases from V and 6 bases from J, the junction contained 7 bases not matched to a gene. CDR1 is KGHSH and CDR2 is LQKENI in the germline V gene. In DNA form, the CDR3 reads TGTGCCAGCTCACCGCTGGAGACAGGGGCCAATGAGCAGTTCTTC. Protein: CASSPLETGANEQFF.

This clonotype was detected ten times or more. The V call is TRBV7-2, the J call TRBJ2-1; a possible D gene is TRBD2 (7 bases). CDR1 is SGHTA and CDR2 is FQGNSA in the germline V gene. This CDR3 spans 15 amino acids. V lost 3 bases, J lost 4 bases, and 13 bases lay in between. The CDR3 DNA follows: TGTGCCAGCAGCTTGGGCGGGGGACATTACAATGAGCAGTTCTTC. This sequence encodes CASSLGGGHYNEQFF.

There are a few counts of this clonotype. The chain carries TRBV20-1 and TRBJ2-1; a weak D match, TRBD1 (6 bases). CDR1 and CDR2 from the germline V gene are DFQATT and SNEGSKA (reference sequence). CDR3 length: 15 residues. V lost 3 bases to trimming and J lost 4 bases, with 16 bases between them. The CDR3 DNA sequence: TGCAGTGCTAGGTCGGCAGGGGCCCGATACAATGAGCAGTTCTTC. Its translation is CSARSAGARYNEQFF.

This clonotype was seen at least ten times. CDR3 DNA: TGTGCCAGCAGGTTTTTAGGGATGATGAATGAGCAGTTCTTC. It codes for CASRFLGMMNEQFF. The chain uses TRBV28 and TRBJ2-1; D remains unclear. The V and J ends lost 6 bases and 7 bases respectively, with 16 bases between them. Germline V CDR1 and CDR2: MDHEN, SYDVKM. CDR3 size: 14 residues.

This clonotype was seen at least ten times. The rearrangement joins TRBV9 to TRBJ1-6; no firm D call. The V gene lost 3 bases and the J gene lost 6 bases, with 7 bases spanning the gap. Germline-derived CDR1 and CDR2 are SGDLS and YYNGEE. The CDR3 is made up of 13 amino acids. The CDR3 here is CASSGGFNSPLHF. The DNA of the CDR3 is TGTGCCAGCAGCGGGGGTTTTAATTCACCCCTCCACTTT.